This entry describes one TCR beta chain. Its antigen remains undetermined. One base away there is no much larger clone; base qualities are not given. This record belongs to a study of response to subunit inactivated influenza vaccine (dated by TCRdb to the late 2010s). Study-level background: Deep quantitative T cell receptor repertoire profiling was used in the study to track responses to a trivalent subunit inactivated influenza vaccine. What the research found in general, with its limitations: It was suggested by the authors that each seasonal influenza vaccination may recruit only a limited number of new T cells.

Receptors were amplified or captured by RT-PCR. Sequenced using an Illumina HiSeq 2500. Starting from the raw public reads, TCRdb applied fastp trimming at Q25, assembled clones with MiXCR and retained in-frame beta chains. CDR3 protein duplicates are merged, each entry listing the most common genes and DNA. Across this sample there are over 300,000 distinct CDR3 sequences, with 20% to 25% seen only once. The ten largest clones represent more than 8.5% of the sample. The germline V gene yields MDHEN for CDR1 and SYDVKM for CDR2. The CDR3, cysteine through phenylalanine, is 12 amino acids long. The retained sequence is limited to the CDR3, 36 bases, with the frame set at the first base. V drops 8 bases and J drops 11 bases, leaving 16 bases in between.

The receptor chain draws on TRBV28 and TRBJ1-5, with no reliable assignment of the D segment. The origin of this receptor is a man between 50 and 75 years old who received an inactivated influenza vaccine. Donor details come from another sample of the same person, matched by shared clones. The sequencing here drew on PBMCs from blood, taken approximately 22 months after vaccination. The CDR3 corresponds to CASAGPLGSQHF. The sequenced DNA is TGTGCCAGCGCCGGGCCGCTCGGGTCCCAGCATTTT.